The 31 T cell receptor beta chains listed next were all sequenced from one sample in a study of blood T cells in healthy people across ages. A sample-barcoded 5' primer and a J-beta primer mix were used in a second PCR of roughly 7 to 12 cycles. Via MiXCR, TCRdb re-called the 5' RACE reads, giving one row per CDR3 protein. The sample has under 2,000,000 distinct CDR3 sequences; less than 50% are singletons. The specimen sequenced was blood. The source is a woman between 35 and 50 years old in good health.

This clonotype appeared once. The chain combines TRBV12-3 or TRBV12-4 with TRBJ1-6; 10 positions match TRBD1. The CDR3 totals 15 residues. Trimming at V came to 5 bases and at J to 8 bases, leaving 6 bases not matched to a gene. CDR3 in DNA: TGTGCCAGCAGTCGGGGACAGGGGATAGATTCACCCCTCCACTTT. This gives the protein CASSRGQGIDSPLHF.

This clonotype occurred a few times. This chain connects TRBV7-6 to TRBJ2-1; perhaps TRBD2 as D (6 bases). Trimming pared 4 bases from V and 7 bases from J, leaving 14 bases between. The CDR3 is 14 residues long. Germline-derived CDR1 and CDR2 are SGHVS and FNYEAQ. The CDR3 nucleotides are TGTGCCAGCAGCTCGCGATGGAGGGGAAATGAGCAGTTCTTC. Protein product: CASSSRWRGNEQFF.

The chain employs TRBV4-1 and TRBJ2-1, with D perhaps matching TRBD1 (5 bases). The J call may be wrong; the DNA end is better matched by TRBJ2-7. The length of the CDR3 is 18 residues. The V gene's germline CDR1 is MGHRA and CDR2 YSYEKL. DNA for the CDR3: TGCGCCAGCAGCCTACCCAGAAGGGGTTCTATGCTCTACAATGAGCAGTACTTC. Residues: CASSLPRRGSMLYNEQYF.

This clonotype has just a few counts. A read error is possible here, since a much larger clone lies one base away. This sequence joins TRBV7-2 and TRBJ2-5, with D possibly being TRBD2 (6 bases). The CDR3 loop spans 16 amino acids. V was clipped by 4 bases and J by 11 bases, with 26 bases between them. Germline CDR1 and CDR2: SGHTA and FQGNSA. The CDR3 bases are TGTGCCAGCAGCTCCGGGACTCTAGGAGCGTTAGGTGAGCAGTACTTC. Translation gives CASSSGTLGALGEQYF.

This clonotype was found many times. The chain couples TRBV7-2 to TRBJ2-6; TRBD2 matches at 13 bases. V lost 5 bases to trimming and J lost 4 bases; unmatched junction nucleotides: 8. CDR3 length: 18 residues. CDR1 is SGHTA, CDR2 FQGNSA, per germline. The CDR3 nucleotides read TGTGCCAGCAGCCCCCAACTAGCGGGGGGGCACGGGGCCAACGTCCTGACTTTC. It translates to CASSPQLAGGHGANVLTF. Full variable domain (missing parts from reference TRBV7-2 and TRBJ2-6): GAGVSQSPSNKVTEKGKDVELRCDPISGHTALYWYRQSLGQGLEFLIYFQGNSAPDKSGLPSDRFSAERTGGSVSTLTIQRTQQEDSAVYLCASSPQLAGGHGANVLTFGAGSRLTVL.

This clonotype was counted at least ten times. The chain recombines TRBV28 with TRBJ2-7; D gene ambiguous. This CDR3 has 11 residues. V was pared by 5 bases and J by 3 bases, with 5 bases between. CDR1 and CDR2 from the germline V gene are MDHEN and SYDVKM. Here the CDR3 DNA reads TGTGCCAGCAGTGGAATCTACGAGCAGTACTTC. It specifies CASSGIYEQYF.

This chain links TRBV15 with TRBJ2-3; D is perhaps TRBD1 (5 bases). Germline assignment: CDR1 LNHNV and CDR2 YYDKDF (reference sequence). The V end lost 0 bases, the J end lost 4 bases, and 8 bases lay between the germline ends. The CDR3 has 14 residues. The CDR3 sequence: CATSRDQGADTQYF. DNA for the CDR3: TGTGCCACCAGCAGAGATCAGGGTGCAGATACGCAGTATTTT.

The rearrangement uses TRBV20-1 and TRBJ2-1, with 8 bases lining up with TRBD2. Germline CDR1 DFQATT, CDR2 SNEGSKA (reference sequence). The V gene end was trimmed by 6 bases and the J gene end by 8 bases; junction bases not matched to a gene: 3. The CDR3 length is 11 residues. The CDR3 coding sequence is TGCAGTGCGGGACTAGTCCATGAGCAGTTCTTC. This gives the protein CSAGLVHEQFF.

Note on this clonotype: Germline is not matched at one junction end, which may reflect a read error. The V gene is TRBV7-2, the J gene TRBJ2-2; D unclear. Germline V gene sequence: CDR1 SGHTA, CDR2 FQGNSA. This CDR3 has 13 amino acids. The CDR3 protein is CASSSLDTAELFF. The CDR3, as DNA: TGTGCCAGCAGCTCGCTTGACACCGCGGAGCTGTTTTTT.

The J gene is TRBJ2-5, the V gene TRBV20-1, with 8 bases aligning to TRBD2. The J call is doubtful: the DNA matches TRBJ2-7 better. There are 14 residues in the CDR3. CDR1 is DFQATT, CDR2 SNEGSKA, per germline (reference sequence). The CDR3 bases are TGCAGTGCTAGATCCGGCGGGGGGTTGTACGAGCAGTACTTC. It encodes CSARSGGGLYEQYF.

The sample holds a few counts of this clonotype. The chain uses TRBV5-5 and TRBJ1-2; weak D call: TRBD1 (5 bases). The CDR3 totals 14 residues. Per the germline V gene, CDR1 is SGHKS and CDR2 is YYEKEE (reference sequence). V lost 4 bases and J 4 bases, leaving 14 bases between the germline ends. CDR3 sequence: CASSITGQGYGYTF. The CDR3 nucleotides read TGTGCCAGCAGCATAACAGGTCAAGGCTATGGCTACACCTTC.

The chain has TRBV5-4 and TRBJ2-5, with 7 nucleotides matching TRBD1. The CDR3 covers 14 residues. The ends lost 3 bases at V and 5 bases at J; junction bases unmatched: 7. CDR1 SGHNT and CDR2 YYREEE come from the germline V gene (reference sequence). The CDR3 spells CASSSLTGTETQYF. Here the CDR3 DNA reads TGTGCCAGCAGCTCCTTGACAGGGACGGAGACCCAGTACTTC.

The V and J genes are TRBV28 and TRBJ1-6, with D possibly TRBD1 on 6 matching bases. Germline lookup yields CDR1 MDHEN and CDR2 SYDVKM. The ends were cut back, 6 bases at V and 11 bases at J, with 23 bases in the middle. This CDR3 region has 16 residues. CDR3 coding DNA: TGTGCCAGCAGACCGAACAGGGCTCCGGTTCGGGCACCCCTCCACTTT. Amino acids: CASRPNRAPVRAPLHF.

This clonotype was seen only a few times. The J gene is TRBJ2-1, the V gene TRBV5-1, with 10 bases aligning to TRBD2. The germline gives CDR1 SGHRS, CDR2 YFSETQ. The CDR3 extends over 14 amino acids. V was pared by 5 bases and J by 10 bases, with 9 bases of the junction left unmatched. Here the CDR3 reads CASRKASGGEEQFF. The CDR3 bases are TGCGCCAGCAGGAAGGCTAGCGGGGGAGAAGAGCAGTTCTTC.

The V and J genes are TRBV7-2 and TRBJ1-4, with 7 bases lining up with TRBD1. V was pared by 5 bases and J by 6 bases, with 12 bases of the junction left unmatched. In germline, CDR1 is SGHTA, CDR2 FQGNSA. This CDR3 contains 16 residues. CDR3 DNA sequence: TGTGCCAGCAGCGGCCGCAAGGGGGCCGGCGATGAAAAACTGTTTTTT. It codes for CASSGRKGAGDEKLFF.

This clonotype came up a few times. The rearrangement joins TRBV7-9 to TRBJ2-3; 11 nucleotides line up with TRBD2. This CDR3 region has 15 residues. The V gene's germline CDR1 is SEHNR and CDR2 FQNEAQ (reference sequence). Unmatched junction bases numbered 5, after V lost 3 bases and J lost 6 bases. CDR3 nucleotide sequence: TGTGCCAGCAGCTTCCCTAGCGGGGGGAGTGATACGCAGTATTTT. This translates into CASSFPSGGSDTQYF.

J is TRBJ1-2 and V is TRBV6-2 or TRBV6-3, with TRBD1 as a possible D gene (5 bases). The ends were cut back, 6 bases at V and 0 bases at J, with 20 bases in the middle. The CDR3 has 17 amino acids. Germline assignment: CDR1 MNHEY and CDR2 SVGEGT. CDR3: CASSFLTGLTANYGYTF. CDR3 nucleotides: TGTGCCAGCAGCTTCCTGACCGGACTGACAGCTAACTATGGCTACACCTTC.

The rearrangement joins TRBV10-3 to TRBJ2-3, with TRBD2 matching 9 bases. The CDR3 consists of 15 residues. CDR1 ENHRY and CDR2 SYGVKD come from the germline V gene. V lost 3 bases to trimming and J lost 5 bases; unmatched junction nucleotides: 6. CDR3 nucleotides: TGTGCCATCAGTGACGGCGGGGGGGCCGGAGATACGCAGTATTTT. Amino acids: CAISDGGGAGDTQYF.

Here the CDR3 DNA reads TGCGCCAGCAGCTTGGGGGGACAGTCGCCAGAAGCTTTCTTT. It specifies CASSLGGQSPEAFF. V gene TRBV5-1 combines with J gene TRBJ1-1; 7 bases are shared with TRBD1. V shed 0 bases and J 8 bases; nucleotides not matched to a gene: 7. Germline loops: CDR1 SGHRS, CDR2 YFSETQ. This CDR3 comprises 14 residues.

This rearrangement joins TRBV13 to TRBJ2-5, with TRBD2 identical over 12 bases. The V and J ends lost 0 bases and 5 bases, in that order; junction bases with no gene match: 7. The CDR3 loop spans 17 amino acids. Germline V gives CDR1 PRHDT, CDR2 FYEKMQ (reference sequence). The CDR3 DNA sequence: TGTGCCAGCAGCTTAGGTGGAGGACTAGCGGGGAGGGAGACCCAGTACTTC. This gives the protein CASSLGGGLAGRETQYF. Full variable domain (outside the CDR3, taken from reference TRBV13 and TRBJ2-5): AAGVIQSPRHLIKEKRETATLKCYPIPRHDTVYWYQQGPGQDPQFLISFYEKMQSDKGSIPDRFSAQQFSDYHSELNMSSLELGDSALYFCASSLGGGLAGRETQYFGPGTRLLVL.

In its sample, this clonotype was seen a few times. This chain connects TRBV20-1 to TRBJ1-2; D possibly corresponds to TRBD1 (6 bases). Germline CDR1 DFQATT, CDR2 SNEGSKA (reference sequence). This CDR3 region has 14 residues. Trimming took 4 bases from V and 3 from J, leaving 15 bases between them. CDR3 amino acids: CSAMVRGRDYGYTF. The CDR3 nucleotides are TGCAGTGCTATGGTCAGGGGCAGAGACTATGGCTACACCTTC.

The J gene is TRBJ2-7, the V gene TRBV7-9, with 7 bases matching TRBD1. The DNA end lines up better with TRBJ2-4; the J call may be wrong. The germline V gene encodes CDR1 SEHNR and CDR2 FQNEAQ (reference sequence). The CDR3 runs 16 residues. The CDR3, as DNA: TGTGCCAGCAGCTCCACCGCCGGGACAGCGAAAAACATTCAGTACTTC. Protein sequence: CASSSTAGTAKNIQYF.

This clonotype was observed a few times. The chain uses TRBV29-1 and TRBJ2-4; the match to TRBD1 covers 8 bases. The DNA end is a closer match to TRBJ2-7, so the J assignment may be wrong. Germline CDR1 is SQVTM and CDR2 is ANQGSEA. The CDR3 has 12 residues. DNA of the CDR3: TGCAGCGCAAGACAGGGGAAAACCGAGCAGTACTTC. Its protein is CSARQGKTEQYF.

The V gene is TRBV7-6, the J gene TRBJ1-6; D remains ambiguous. Between the trimmed V and J ends, which lost 5 bases and 9 bases, there was a span of 14 bases. The CDR3 is 14 residues long. CDR1 and CDR2 (germline): SGHVS, FNYEAQ. The CDR3: CASSEDGLGSPLHF. CDR3 bases: TGTGCCAGCAGCGAGGACGGCTTAGGTTCACCCCTCCACTTT.

This chain joins TRBV28 and TRBJ2-5; D possibly matches TRBD1 or TRBD2 (5 bases each). With the DNA end fitting TRBJ2-4 better, the J assignment may be wrong. Per the germline V gene, CDR1 is MDHEN and CDR2 is SYDVKM. The CDR3 covers 15 residues. The CDR3 DNA is TGTGCCAGCACTCATCCCGGCGAGGGGTTAAACATTCAGTACTTC. It specifies CASTHPGEGLNIQYF.

This chain uses TRBV29-1 with TRBJ2-3; D not resolved. V lost 6 bases and J lost 6, with 22 bases in between. This CDR3 contains 15 residues. Per the germline V gene, CDR1 is SQVTM and CDR2 is ANQGSEA. CDR3 sequence: CSVIQLDSNFDTQYF. DNA for the CDR3: TGCAGCGTCATACAGCTTGATTCGAACTTCGATACGCAGTATTTT.

The chain uses TRBV24-1 and TRBJ2-7; D remains ambiguous. From germline, CDR1 is KGHDR and CDR2 SFDVKD. The CDR3 contains 13 residues. Trimming removed 6 bases from V and 2 bases from J, with 10 bases in between. CDR3 sequence (DNA): TGTGCCACCAGTAAGGGAAACGCCTACGAGCAGTACTTC. This encodes CATSKGNAYEQYF.

The V and J genes are TRBV29-1 and TRBJ1-2; perhaps TRBD1 as D (6 bases). V lost 6 bases to trimming and J lost 3 bases, with 14 bases between them. Per the germline V gene, CDR1 is SQVTM and CDR2 is ANQGSEA. The length of the CDR3 is 13 residues. CDR3 in DNA: TGCAGCGTCGGGACAAGGACCCACTATGGCTACACCTTC. Amino acids: CSVGTRTHYGYTF.

The chain employs TRBV12-3 or TRBV12-4 and TRBJ2-2; no clear D gene. The CDR3 contains 13 residues. Trimming took 8 bases from V and 0 from J, leaving 7 bases between them. DNA for the CDR3: TGTGCCAGCTGTACGGCGAACACCGGGGAGCTGTTTTTT. It yields the protein CASCTANTGELFF.

The V gene is TRBV20-1, the J gene TRBJ1-1; no clear D gene. This CDR3 has 15 residues. Germline CDR1 and CDR2: DFQATT and SNEGSKA (reference sequence). V lost 0 bases to trimming and J lost 4 bases, with 15 bases between them. DNA of the CDR3: TGCAGTGCTAGAGATAGCGGGAATCGAGGCACTGAAGCTTTCTTT. This sequence encodes CSARDSGNRGTEAFF.

A few counts support this clonotype. CDR3 region: CAIKPATNEKLFF. The CDR3 DNA reads as TGTGCCATAAAACCTGCAACTAATGAAAAACTGTTTTTT. This sequence joins TRBV10-3 and TRBJ1-4; D is undetermined. The germline V gene encodes CDR1 ENHRY and CDR2 SYGVKD. V was trimmed by 9 bases and J by 0 bases, leaving 8 bases between them. The CDR3 length is 13 residues.